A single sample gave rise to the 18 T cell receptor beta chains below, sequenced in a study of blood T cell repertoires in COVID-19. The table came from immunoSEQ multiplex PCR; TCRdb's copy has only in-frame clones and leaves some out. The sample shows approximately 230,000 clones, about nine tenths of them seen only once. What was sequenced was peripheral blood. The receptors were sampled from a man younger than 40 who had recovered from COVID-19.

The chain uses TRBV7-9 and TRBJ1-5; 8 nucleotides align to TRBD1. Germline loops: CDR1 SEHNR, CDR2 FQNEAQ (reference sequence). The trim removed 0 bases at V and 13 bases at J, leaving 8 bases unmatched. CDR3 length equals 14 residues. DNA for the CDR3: TGTGCCAGCAGCTTAGCGACTCCGGACAGGGTACAGCATTTT. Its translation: CASSLATPDRVQHF.

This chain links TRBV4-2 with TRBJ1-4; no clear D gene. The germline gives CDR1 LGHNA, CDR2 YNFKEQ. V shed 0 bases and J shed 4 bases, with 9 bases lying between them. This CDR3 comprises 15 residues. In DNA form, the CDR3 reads TGTGCCAGCAGCCAAGACAGGCAGGTTAATGAAAAACTGTTTTTT. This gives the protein CASSQDRQVNEKLFF.

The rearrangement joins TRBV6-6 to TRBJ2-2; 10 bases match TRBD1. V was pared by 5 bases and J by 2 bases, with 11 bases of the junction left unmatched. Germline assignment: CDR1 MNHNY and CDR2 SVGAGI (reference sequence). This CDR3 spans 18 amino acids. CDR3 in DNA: TGTGCCAGCAGTCCCTCGACCGGGACAGGGGTTAACACCGGGGAGCTGTTTTTT. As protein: CASSPSTGTGVNTGELFF.

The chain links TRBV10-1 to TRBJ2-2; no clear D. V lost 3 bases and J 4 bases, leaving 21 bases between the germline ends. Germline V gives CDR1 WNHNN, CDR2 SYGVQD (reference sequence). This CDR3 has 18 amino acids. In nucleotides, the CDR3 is TGCGCCAGCAGTGATCTTTCCGGGTTTAGTCGAAGCACCGGGGAGCTGTTTTTT. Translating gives CASSDLSGFSRSTGELFF.

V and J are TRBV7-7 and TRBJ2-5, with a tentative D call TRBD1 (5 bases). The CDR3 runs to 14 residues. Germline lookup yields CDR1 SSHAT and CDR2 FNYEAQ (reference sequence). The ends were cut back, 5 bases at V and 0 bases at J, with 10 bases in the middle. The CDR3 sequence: CASSVTVDQETQYF. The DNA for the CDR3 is TGTGCCAGCAGCGTGACAGTCGACCAAGAGACCCAGTACTTC.

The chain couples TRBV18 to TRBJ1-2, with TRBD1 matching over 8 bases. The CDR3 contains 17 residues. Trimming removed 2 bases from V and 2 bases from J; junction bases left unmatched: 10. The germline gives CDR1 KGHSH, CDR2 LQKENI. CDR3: CASSPYPTGVLNYGYTF. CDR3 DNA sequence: TGTGCCAGCTCACCATATCCGACAGGGGTACTAAACTATGGCTACACCTTC.

This CDR3 reads CASSPRIVNTEAFF. CDR3 bases: TGTGCCAGCAGCCCCCGTATAGTCAACACTGAAGCTTTCTTT. The chain recombines TRBV3-1 (or the pseudogene TRBV3-2) with TRBJ1-1; no clear D gene. CDR1 and CDR2 (germline): LGHDT, YNNKEL (reference sequence). This CDR3 is 14 amino acids long. V was pared by 4 bases and J by 2 bases, with 11 bases between.

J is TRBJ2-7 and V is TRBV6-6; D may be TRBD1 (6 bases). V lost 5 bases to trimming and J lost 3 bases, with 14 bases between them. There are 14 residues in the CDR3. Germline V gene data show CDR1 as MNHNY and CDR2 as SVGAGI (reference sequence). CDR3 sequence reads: CASSRSTGNYEQYF. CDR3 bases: TGTGCCAGCAGTCGATCGACAGGAAACTACGAGCAGTACTTC.

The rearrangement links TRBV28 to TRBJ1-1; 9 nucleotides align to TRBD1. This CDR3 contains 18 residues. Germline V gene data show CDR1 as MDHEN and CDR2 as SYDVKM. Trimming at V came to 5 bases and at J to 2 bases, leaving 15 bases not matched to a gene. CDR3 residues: CASSPPGGTGMLNTEAFF. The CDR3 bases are TGTGCCAGCAGTCCACCCGGCGGGACAGGGATGTTAAACACTGAAGCTTTCTTT. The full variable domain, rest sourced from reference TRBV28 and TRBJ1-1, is DVKVTQSSRYLVKRTGEKVFLECVQDMDHENMFWYRQDPGLGLRLIYFSYDVKMKEKGDIPEGYSVSREKKERFSLILESASTNQTSMYLCASSPPGGTGMLNTEAFFGQGTRLTVV.

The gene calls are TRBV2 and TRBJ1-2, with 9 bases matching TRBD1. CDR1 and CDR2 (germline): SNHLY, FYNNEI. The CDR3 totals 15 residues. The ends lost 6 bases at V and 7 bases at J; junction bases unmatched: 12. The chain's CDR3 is CASRTGTGTVGGYTF. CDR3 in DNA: TGTGCCAGCAGAACCGGGACAGGGACGGTCGGTGGCTACACCTTC.

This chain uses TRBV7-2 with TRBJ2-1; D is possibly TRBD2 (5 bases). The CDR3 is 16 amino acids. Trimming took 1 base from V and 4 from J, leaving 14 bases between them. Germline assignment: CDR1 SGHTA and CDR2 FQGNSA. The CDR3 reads CASSLGDWTGYNEQFF. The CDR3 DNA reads TGTGCCAGCAGCTTAGGGGATTGGACGGGATACAATGAGCAGTTCTTC.

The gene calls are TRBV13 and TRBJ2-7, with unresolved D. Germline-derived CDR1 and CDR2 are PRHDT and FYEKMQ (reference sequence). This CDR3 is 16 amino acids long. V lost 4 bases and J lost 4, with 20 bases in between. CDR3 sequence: CASSSYTVEESYEQYF. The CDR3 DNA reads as TGTGCCAGCAGCTCGTATACGGTAGAAGAGTCGTACGAGCAGTACTTC.

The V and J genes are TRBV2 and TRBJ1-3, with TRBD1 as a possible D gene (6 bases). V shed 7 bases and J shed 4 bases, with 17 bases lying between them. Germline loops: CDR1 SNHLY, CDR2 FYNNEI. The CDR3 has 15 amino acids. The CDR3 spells CASKYPQGSGNTIYF. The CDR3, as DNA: TGTGCCAGCAAATACCCACAGGGATCCGGAAACACCATATATTTT.

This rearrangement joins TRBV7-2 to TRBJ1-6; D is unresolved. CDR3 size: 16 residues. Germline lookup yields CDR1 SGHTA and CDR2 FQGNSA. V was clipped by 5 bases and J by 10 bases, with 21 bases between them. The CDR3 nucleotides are TGTGCCAGCAGCCTCTCAATTGAGTCGCCTAGGTCACCCCTCCACTTT. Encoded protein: CASSLSIESPRSPLHF. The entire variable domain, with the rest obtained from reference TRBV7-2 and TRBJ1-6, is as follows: GAGVSQSPSNKVTEKGKDVELRCDPISGHTALYWYRQSLGQGLEFLIYFQGNSAPDKSGLPSDRFSAERTGGSVSTLTIQRTQQEDSAVYLCASSLSIESPRSPLHFGNGTRLTVT.

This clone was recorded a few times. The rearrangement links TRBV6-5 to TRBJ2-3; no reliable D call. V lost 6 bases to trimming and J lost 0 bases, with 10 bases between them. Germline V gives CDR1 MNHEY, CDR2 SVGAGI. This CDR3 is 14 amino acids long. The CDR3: CASSWAGSTDTQYF. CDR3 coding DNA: TGTGCCAGCAGCTGGGCAGGAAGCACAGATACGCAGTATTTT.

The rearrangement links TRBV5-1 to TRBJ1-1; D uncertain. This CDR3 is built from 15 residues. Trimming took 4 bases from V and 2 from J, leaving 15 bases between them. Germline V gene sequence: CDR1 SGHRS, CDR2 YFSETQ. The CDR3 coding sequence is TGCGCCAGCAGCCGAAACCAGGTTGTCAACACTGAAGCTTTCTTT. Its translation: CASSRNQVVNTEAFF.

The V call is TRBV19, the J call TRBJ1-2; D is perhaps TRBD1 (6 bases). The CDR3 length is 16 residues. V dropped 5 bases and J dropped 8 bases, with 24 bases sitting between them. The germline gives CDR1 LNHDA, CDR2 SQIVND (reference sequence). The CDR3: CASSPRQDGNVGGYTF. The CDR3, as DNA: TGTGCCAGTAGTCCGCGACAGGACGGCAACGTCGGAGGCTACACCTTC.

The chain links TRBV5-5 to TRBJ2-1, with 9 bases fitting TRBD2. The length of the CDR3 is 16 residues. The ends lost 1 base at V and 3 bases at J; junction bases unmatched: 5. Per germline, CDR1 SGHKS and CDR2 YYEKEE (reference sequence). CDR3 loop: CASSLPRGGDYNEQFF. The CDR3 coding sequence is TGTGCCAGCAGCTTGCCGCGCGGGGGGGACTACAATGAGCAGTTCTTC.